The clone carrying this TCR beta chain was seen a few times. Its antigen is not identified. Because the CDR3's place on the DNA is in doubt, the DNA is left out and the CDR3 is given as listed by TCRdb. Unique molecular identifiers (one per individual cDNA molecule) were attached. Via MiXCR, TCRdb re-called the 5' RACE reads, giving one row per CDR3 protein. The data hold 70,000 or so distinct CDR3 sequences, with around 13% observed a single time. Germline CDR1 and CDR2: MNHEY and SMNVEV (reference sequence). The CDR3 extends over 13 residues, inclusive of both ends. The sample belongs to a study of early T cells in non-severe SARS-CoV-2 infection. Study at large: Unsorted whole blood bulk RNA was sequenced, with unpaired chains.

General study results and limits: Matching against VDJdb likely underestimated virus-specific expansions, favoring anti-spike CD8.

The receptor's source is an adult who was a healthcare worker with PCR-confirmed SARS-CoV-2 infection or an uninfected control (not recorded which). The rearrangement links TRBV27 to TRBJ2-5. The sequencing input was whole blood. CDR3 residues: CASSTSDQETQYF.